This TCR beta chain was observed in a study of shared clonotypes between healthy human individuals. This CDR3 has 13 residues. From germline, CDR1 is GTSNPN and CDR2 SVGIG (reference sequence). Deletions cut 0 bases from V and 10 bases from J, with 12 bases between. Positive CCR7 selection of CD45RO-negative cells yielded the naive CD8 cells, and terminally differentiated effector memory CD45RA+ cells were excluded. TCRdb's copy holds only in-frame clones and misses some; the assay was immunoSEQ multiplex PCR. The sample consists of roughly 1,800,000 clones, about 95% of them appearing once. The rearrangement uses TRBV30 and TRBJ1-4; the D is unclear. This TCR was sampled from a man between 18 and 35 years old in good health. Sample: naive CD8+ T cells sorted from blood. CDR3 in amino acids: CAWSVVNRGKLFF. CDR3 nucleotide sequence: TGTGCCTGGAGTGTAGTCAACCGGGGAAAACTGTTTTTT.